The 17 T cell receptor beta chains below come from one sample, sequenced in a study of neurological immune-mediated disorders. TCRdb processed the 5' RACE reads anew with MiXCR; each CDR3 protein has one entry. The sample yields 25,000 to 35,000 distinct CDR3 sequences, approximately 1.5% seen once. The material sequenced was PBMCs. The receptors were sampled from a woman aged 25 to 45 with multiple sclerosis.

Many counts were recorded for this clonotype. This chain links TRBV20-1 with TRBJ2-3, with TRBD2 identical over 7 bases. The CDR3 is made up of 19 amino acids. V lost 0 bases and J lost 2; bases outside the gene matches: 17. Germline V gene lookup returns CDR1 DFQATT and CDR2 SNEGSKA (reference sequence). The CDR3: CSARDYKRGLRGNTDTQYF. The CDR3 DNA reads TGCAGTGCTAGAGATTATAAGCGGGGCCTACGAGGGAACACAGATACGCAGTATTTT.

V and J are TRBV7-7 and TRBJ2-5, with no clear D. Trimming removed 4 bases at V and 2 bases at J, with 8 bases between. The V gene's germline CDR1 is SSHAT and CDR2 FNYEAQ (reference sequence). The CDR3 is 13 residues long. The CDR3 spells CASSSPGQETQYF. DNA of the CDR3: TGTGCCAGCAGCTCGCCCGGTCAAGAGACCCAGTACTTC. Together with reference TRBV7-7 and TRBJ2-5, the CDR3 gives the full variable domain: GAGVSQSPRYKVTKRGQDVTLRCDPISSHATLYWYQQALGQGPEFLTYFNYEAQPDKSGLPSDRFSAERPEGSISTLTIQRTEQRDSAMYRCASSSPGQETQYFGPGTRLLVL.

This clonotype was observed many times. This chain connects TRBV5-1 to TRBJ2-2; possibly TRBD2 for D (6 bases). Germline CDR1 reads SGHRS; CDR2 reads YFSETQ. V gave up 5 bases and J gave up 5 bases, with 13 bases separating them. This CDR3 has 14 residues. CDR3 amino acids: CASRPTSGTGELFF. Written as DNA, the CDR3 is TGCGCCAGCAGACCTACGAGCGGGACCGGGGAGCTGTTTTTT.

This clonotype was picked up many times. The genes are TRBV7-2 and TRBJ1-2; D perhaps matches TRBD1 (5 bases). The germline V and J ends were trimmed by 1 base and 8 bases, with 14 bases remaining between them. CDR3 length equals 14 residues. Per the germline V gene, CDR1 is SGHTA and CDR2 is FQGNSA. CDR3 residues: CASSLVRMGDGYTF. The DNA for the CDR3 is TGTGCCAGCAGCTTAGTTCGGATGGGGGACGGCTACACCTTC.

The sample holds many counts of this clonotype. The chain couples TRBV9 to TRBJ2-5; D possibly uses TRBD1 or TRBD2 (5 bases each). CDR1 and CDR2 (germline): SGDLS, YYNGEE. CDR3 length: 15 residues. Trimming removed 1 base from V and 3 bases from J, with 13 bases in between. The CDR3 DNA reads as TGTGCCAGCAGCGTACGAGGGGATGGGAAAGAGACCCAGTACTTC. Its translation: CASSVRGDGKETQYF.

This clonotype has ten or more counts. This chain joins TRBV4-2 and TRBJ2-4, with TRBD1 as a possible D gene (5 bases). This CDR3 comprises 14 residues. Trimming left V 4 bases short and J 15 bases short, with 22 bases between. CDR1 and CDR2 (germline): LGHNA, YNFKEQ. The DNA for the CDR3 is TGTGCCAGCAGCCCCTCCGTCGGAGACAGCCGGGTGTACTTC. It codes for CASSPSVGDSRVYF.

This clonotype showed up just a few times. Relative to the germline gene, one junction end is altered; a read error may explain this. The rearrangement joins TRBV12-3 or TRBV12-4 to TRBJ1-4, with TRBD1 matching 11 bases. The CDR3 extends over 15 amino acids. The CDR3 is CASSFRTGGGETLFF. The DNA for the CDR3 is TGTGCCAGCAGTTTTAGGACAGGGGGCGGTGAAACACTGTTTTTT.

In its sample, this clonotype was seen many times. The chain combines TRBV11-2 with TRBJ2-1; TRBD1 is a possible D gene (7 bases). This CDR3 is built from 15 residues. In germline, CDR1 is SGHAT, CDR2 FQNNGV. Trimming removed 5 bases from V and 2 bases from J, with 13 bases in between. The DNA of the CDR3 is TGTGCCAGCAGCGGGAGGACAGGCCCCTACAATGAGCAGTTCTTC. Translation: CASSGRTGPYNEQFF.

At least ten counts were recorded for this clonotype. The chain links TRBV29-1 to TRBJ1-2; 8 nucleotides align to TRBD1. Germline loops: CDR1 SQVTM, CDR2 ANQGSEA. J was trimmed by 1 base and V by 3 bases; bases with no gene match: 7. The CDR3 is 15 amino acids. In DNA form, the CDR3 reads TGCAGCGTTGAGGGGGCGGACAGGGTTAACTATGGCTACACCTTC. Protein sequence: CSVEGADRVNYGYTF. Based on the CDR3 plus reference TRBV29-1 and TRBJ1-2, the full variable domain is SAVISQKPSRDICQRGTSLTIQCQVDSQVTMMFWYRQQPGQSLTLIATANQGSEATYESGFVIDKFPISRPNLTFSTLTVSNMSPEDSSIYLCSVEGADRVNYGYTFGSGTRLTVV.

This clonotype was observed many times. The V and J genes are TRBV20-1 and TRBJ1-2; D call uncertain. The V and J ends lost 1 base and 3 bases respectively, with 6 bases between them. The CDR3 length is 12 residues. Looked up from germline, CDR1 is DFQATT and CDR2 is SNEGSKA (reference sequence). CDR3 protein: CSARVADYGYTF. The DNA of the CDR3 is TGCAGTGCTAGAGTGGCGGACTATGGCTACACCTTC.

Many counts were recorded for this clonotype. The V and J genes are TRBV18 and TRBJ2-3, with D uncertain. The germline V gene has CDR1 KGHSH and CDR2 LQKENI. The germline V and J ends were trimmed by 3 bases and 0 bases, with 10 bases remaining between them. The CDR3 is made up of 15 amino acids. CDR3 region: CASSPSWPSTDTQYF. The CDR3 DNA reads TGTGCCAGCTCACCTAGCTGGCCTAGCACAGATACGCAGTATTTT.

This clonotype was seen repeatedly, ten times or more. This rearrangement joins TRBV20-1 to TRBJ2-2, with D perhaps matching TRBD1 or TRBD2 (5 bases each). The CDR3 has 14 residues. V gave up 2 bases and J gave up 7 bases, with 14 bases separating them. In germline, CDR1 is DFQATT, CDR2 SNEGSKA (reference sequence). DNA for the CDR3: TGCAGTGCTAGACAGGGCCCTCGGGGCGGGGAGCTGTTTTTT. Protein: CSARQGPRGGELFF.

This clonotype was counted at least ten times. V usage is TRBV11-2 and J usage is TRBJ2-1; 9 nucleotides agree with TRBD2. V was clipped by 1 base and J by 14 bases; unmatched bases: 0. CDR3 length: 11 amino acids. CDR1 is SGHAT, CDR2 FQNNGV, per germline. The CDR3 sequence is CASSLGGGEFF. The CDR3 DNA reads TGTGCCAGCAGCTTAGGCGGGGGGGAGTTCTTC. The entire variable domain, with the rest obtained from reference TRBV11-2 and TRBJ2-1, is as follows: EAGVAQSPRYKIIEKRQSVAFWCNPISGHATLYWYQQILGQGPKLLIQFQNNGVVDDSQLPKDRFSAERLKGVDSTLKIQPAKLEDSAVYLCASSLGGGEFFGPGTRLTVL.

This clonotype was seen many times. V and J are TRBV2 and TRBJ2-7; D is unresolved. The CDR3 sequence is 13 residues long. The germline CDR1 and CDR2 sequences are SNHLY and FYNNEI. The V and J ends lost 6 bases and 4 bases respectively, with 13 bases between them. CDR3 coding DNA: TGTGCCAGCAGGGACCTCTGGGAATACGAGCAGTACTTC. Amino acids: CASRDLWEYEQYF.

This clonotype has at least ten counts. V usage is TRBV15 and J usage is TRBJ1-1; no clear D. Germline V gives CDR1 LNHNV, CDR2 YYDKDF (reference sequence). This CDR3 is 15 amino acids long. V was shortened by 4 bases and J by 4 bases, with 16 bases between the two germline ends. The DNA for the CDR3 is TGTGCCACCAGCACAAGAACCGGGTCGGGCACTGAAGCTTTCTTT. Translated: CATSTRTGSGTEAFF.

This clonotype was counted many times. The chain uses TRBV11-2 and TRBJ2-5; D not resolved. The CDR3 loop spans 14 amino acids. V shed 5 bases and J shed 0 bases, with 10 bases lying between them. The V gene's germline CDR1 is SGHAT and CDR2 FQNNGV. Written as DNA, the CDR3 is TGTGCCAGCAGCCCCGGTATCTACCAAGAGACCCAGTACTTC. It encodes CASSPGIYQETQYF.

This clonotype appeared many times. This rearrangement joins TRBV5-1 to TRBJ2-7, with D unresolved. CDR3 length: 14 residues. Germline CDR1 SGHRS, CDR2 YFSETQ. The germline V and J ends were trimmed by 5 bases and 0 bases, with 12 bases remaining between them. This CDR3 is CASRPTAGSYEQYF. The CDR3 DNA reads TGCGCCAGCAGACCGACGGCCGGCTCCTACGAGCAGTACTTC. Drawing the rest from reference TRBV5-1 and TRBJ2-7, the complete variable domain is KAGVTQTPRYLIKTRGQQVTLSCSPISGHRSVSWYQQTPGQGLQFLFEYFSETQRNKGNFPGRFSGRQFSNSRSEMNVSTLELGDSALYLCASRPTAGSYEQYFGPGTRLTVT.